Listed here is a single TCR beta chain. What it recognizes is unknown. Germline V gene data show CDR1 as MDHEN and CDR2 as SYDVKM. Trimming at V came to 5 bases and at J to 0 bases, leaving 8 bases not matched to a gene. This CDR3 has 17 amino acids. The method was immunoSEQ multiplex PCR; TCRdb's version includes in-frame clones alone and lacks a portion of them. The table includes roughly 160,000 clones, approximately 90% detected once. This specimen belongs to a study of T cell responses to AZD1222 COVID-19 vaccine. Study-wide results and caveats: Donors were largely white British and mainly female; clonal diversity was possibly underestimated. Two AZD1222 doses significantly raised spike-specific TCR breadth and depth over controls.

Sequencing used peripheral blood, obtained on day 0 of AZD1222 vaccination. This chain joins TRBV28 and TRBJ1-4; 8 bases align to TRBD1. The receptor was derived from an adult in good health. The CDR3 DNA sequence: TGTGCCAGCAGTCCGTTAGGACAGGGAGCAACTAATGAAAAACTGTTTTTT. Translated: CASSPLGQGATNEKLFF.